Sequencing of this T cell receptor beta chain was carried out in a study of blood T cell repertoires in COVID-19. This table comes from immunoSEQ multiplex PCR, and its TCRdb copy is limited to in-frame clones, with some not included. The profile shows approximately 280,000 clones, around 88% of them singletons. The sample taken for sequencing was PBMCs or T cells enriched from blood (not recorded which). The receptor was derived from a woman aged 35 to 49 who had recovered from COVID-19.

CDR3 in DNA: TGTGCCAGCAGTCAGGTTAGCGCCGGGGAGCTGTTTTTT. Encoded protein: CASSQVSAGELFF. The chain is built from TRBV6-2 or TRBV6-3 and TRBJ2-2; D perhaps matches TRBD2 (5 bases). CDR1 is MNHEY and CDR2 is SVGEGT in the germline V gene. V shed 5 bases and J shed 6 bases, with 10 bases lying between them. The CDR3 extends over 13 amino acids.